Below, 24 T cell receptor beta chains from the same sample are listed, as sequenced in a study of PD-1 blockade in classical Hodgkin lymphoma. Method: immunoSEQ multiplex PCR; TCRdb's copy keeps in-frame clones and lacks some. The sample holds tens of thousands of clones, 70% to 90% seen once. All the patients suffered relapse after autologous stem cell transplantation, and brentuximab vedotin exposure differed. The specimen comprised peripheral blood mononuclear cells (PBMCs), sampled before the second cycle of nivolumab. These TCRs come from a human donor with classical Hodgkin lymphoma.

The chain recombines TRBV30 with TRBJ2-3; D is unclear. This CDR3 is built from 13 residues. Germline V gene data show CDR1 as GTSNPN and CDR2 as SVGIG (reference sequence). Trimming left V 3 bases short and J 1 base short, with 8 bases between. In nucleotides, the CDR3 is TGTGCCTGGAGGGCACTGGGCACAGATACGCAGTATTTT. It specifies CAWRALGTDTQYF.

The rearrangement links TRBV15 to TRBJ2-7; no definite D call. This CDR3 has 12 residues. V lost 9 bases and J lost 7, with 16 bases in between. Germline CDR1 LNHNV, CDR2 YYDKDF (reference sequence). The CDR3 reads CATRALFGEQYF. CDR3 coding DNA: TGTGCCACTAGGGCACTATTTGGGGAGCAGTACTTC.

This rearrangement joins TRBV5-1 to TRBJ2-7; 10 bases match TRBD2. Germline V gene sequence: CDR1 SGHRS, CDR2 YFSETQ. The CDR3 loop spans 16 amino acids. The trim removed 0 bases at V and 7 bases at J, leaving 10 bases unmatched. CDR3 sequence reads: CASSLGGTSAFKEQYF. The CDR3 nucleotides read TGCGCCAGCAGCTTGGGTGGGACTAGCGCCTTTAAGGAGCAGTACTTC.

The chain couples TRBV7-2 to TRBJ1-5; TRBD1 aligns across 7 bases. The length of the CDR3 is 15 residues. V trimming: 1 base; J trimming: 4 bases; junction bases outside the gene matches: 4. The germline CDR1 and CDR2 sequences are SGHTA and FQGNSA. CDR3: CASSLVVTGNQPQHF. The CDR3 nucleotides are TGTGCCAGCAGCTTAGTAGTGACAGGGAATCAGCCCCAGCATTTT.

This chain uses TRBV10-3 with TRBJ1-2, with 8 nucleotides matching TRBD1. V dropped 2 bases and J dropped 4; count of bases not matched to a gene: 6. CDR1 ENHRY and CDR2 SYGVKD come from the germline V gene. The CDR3 has 15 residues. The CDR3: CAISEIAGTGYGYTF. The DNA for the CDR3 is TGTGCCATCAGTGAGATCGCCGGGACAGGCTATGGCTACACCTTC.

The V call is TRBV4-1, the J call TRBJ2-3, with D uncertain. The ends were cut back, 1 base at V and 4 bases at J, with 3 bases in the middle. The germline CDR1 and CDR2 sequences are MGHRA and YSYEKL. The CDR3 runs 12 residues. The CDR3 DNA reads as TGCGCCAGCAGCCAAGGAGCAGATACGCAGTATTTT. This sequence encodes CASSQGADTQYF.

V usage is TRBV5-7 and J usage is TRBJ2-3; TRBD2 matches 14 bases. TRBV5-7 is marked as an open reading frame, function uncertain. This CDR3 has 16 amino acids. The V segment lost 1 base and the J segment 5 bases; nucleotides outside the gene matches: 3. This CDR3 is CASSLMTSGGGDTQYF. DNA of the CDR3: TGTGCCAGCAGCTTGATGACTAGCGGGGGGGGAGATACGCAGTATTTT.

V and J are TRBV18 and TRBJ2-1, with 9 bases aligning to TRBD1. The CDR3 is 15 amino acids. Trimming at V came to 4 bases and at J to 5 bases, leaving 6 bases not matched to a gene. In germline, CDR1 is KGHSH, CDR2 LQKENI. CDR3: CASSLGTGPNNEQFF. As DNA, the CDR3 is TGTGCCAGCTCACTTGGGACAGGGCCTAACAATGAGCAGTTCTTC. Combining the CDR3 with reference TRBV18 and TRBJ2-1 gives the whole variable domain NAGVMQNPRHLVRRRGQEARLRCSPMKGHSHVYWYRQLPEEGLKFMVYLQKENIIDESGMPKERFSAEFPKEGPSILRIQQVVRGDSAAYFCASSLGTGPNNEQFFGPGTRLTVL.

In its sample, this clone was seen once. The chain uses TRBV7-9 and TRBJ2-5; 8 nucleotides align to TRBD1. J lost 2 bases, V lost 6 bases, and 8 bases had no gene match. This CDR3 comprises 15 residues. Per the germline V gene, CDR1 is SEHNR and CDR2 is FQNEAQ (reference sequence). The CDR3: CASSLSGTGQETQYF. In nucleotides, the CDR3 is TGTGCCAGCAGTCTGTCCGGGACAGGACAAGAGACCCAGTACTTC.

J is TRBJ2-2 and V is TRBV10-3, with 9 bases fitting TRBD1. The CDR3 totals 15 residues. Germline V gene lookup returns CDR1 ENHRY and CDR2 SYGVKD. V gave up 6 bases and J gave up 9 bases; unmatched junction bases: 11. This chain's CDR3 is CAIRPGTGSIRELFF. As DNA, the CDR3 is TGTGCCATCAGGCCCGGGACAGGGTCTATCAGGGAGCTGTTTTTT.

The rearrangement joins TRBV28 to TRBJ1-2, with D perhaps matching TRBD1 (5 bases). V lost 10 bases and J lost 0, with 36 bases in between. Germline CDR1 and CDR2: MDHEN and SYDVKM. CDR3 size: 21 residues. CDR3 in DNA: TGTGCCACCGAGGGGCATACTGAGAGGGGCCCCAATGGTATCGCTAACTATGGCTACACCTTC. It translates to CATEGHTERGPNGIANYGYTF.

This clone has a single count. The chain uses TRBV7-8 and TRBJ1-5; D possibly corresponds to TRBD1 (6 bases). CDR3 size: 15 residues. Trimming took 5 bases from V and 3 from J, leaving 14 bases between them. From germline, CDR1 is SGHVS and CDR2 FQNEAQ. The CDR3 loop is CASSPIGGINQPQHF. The CDR3 DNA follows: TGTGCCAGCAGCCCAATAGGGGGAATCAATCAGCCCCAGCATTTT.

The chain links TRBV11-1 to TRBJ1-1, with D unclear. V lost 1 base to trimming and J lost 6 bases, with 6 bases between them. The germline V gene encodes CDR1 SGHAT and CDR2 FQDESV (reference sequence). CDR3 size: 12 residues. DNA of the CDR3: TGTGCCAGCAGCTTAGGGGCTGCTGAAGCTTTCTTT. It is translated as CASSLGAAEAFF.

The J gene is TRBJ2-2, the V gene TRBV6-5; 9 nucleotides line up with TRBD1. This CDR3 spans 15 amino acids. After removal of 6 bases from V and 5 bases from J, the junction contained 7 bases not matched to a gene. Germline-derived CDR1 and CDR2 are MNHEY and SVGAGI. Written as DNA, the CDR3 is TGTGCCAGCAGACCCGGGACAGGGAGGACCGGGGAGCTGTTTTTT. Translated, it gives CASRPGTGRTGELFF.

The genes are TRBV4-2 and TRBJ1-1; weak D call: TRBD1 (6 bases). V lost 4 bases and J 5 bases, leaving 14 bases between the germline ends. CDR3 length equals 14 residues. The germline gives CDR1 LGHNA, CDR2 YNFKEQ. The chain's CDR3 is CASSRDQGRTEAFF. In DNA, the CDR3 is TGTGCCAGCAGCCGGGATCAGGGGCGGACTGAAGCTTTCTTT.

This rearrangement joins TRBV7-6 to TRBJ2-1; a possible D gene is TRBD2 (6 bases). This CDR3 contains 14 residues. CDR1 is SGHVS and CDR2 is FNYEAQ in the germline V gene. V shed 2 bases and J shed 9 bases, with 14 bases lying between them. CDR3 in amino acids: CASSLNRASVEQFF. CDR3 nucleotide sequence: TGTGCCAGCAGCTTAAATCGGGCTAGCGTTGAGCAGTTCTTC.

The genes are TRBV6-5 and TRBJ1-6; D unclear. The CDR3 totals 15 residues. In germline, CDR1 is MNHEY, CDR2 SVGAGI. V dropped 0 bases and J dropped 9 bases, with 12 bases sitting between them. CDR3 DNA: TGTGCCAGCAGTTACTCGATTCAAGTGAGTTCACCCCTCCACTTT. This encodes CASSYSIQVSSPLHF.

The J gene is TRBJ1-6, the V gene TRBV27; D perhaps matches TRBD1 (6 bases). V gave up 5 bases and J gave up 6 bases, with 14 bases separating them. The CDR3 is made up of 15 amino acids. CDR1 is MNHEY, CDR2 SMNVEV, per germline (reference sequence). The CDR3 DNA follows: TGTGCCAGCAGTCCGGACAGATTTGGTAATTCACCCCTCCACTTT. Translating gives CASSPDRFGNSPLHF.

The V call is TRBV5-1, the J call TRBJ2-3; D uncertain. V was pared by 1 base and J by 5 bases, with 5 bases between. This CDR3 has 12 residues. Germline-derived CDR1 and CDR2 are SGHRS and YFSETQ. CDR3 region: CASSLMGDTQYF. CDR3 bases: TGCGCCAGCAGCTTGATGGGAGATACGCAGTATTTT.

The gene calls are TRBV7-9 and TRBJ2-3; D uncertain. Trimming took 5 bases from V and 4 from J, leaving 7 bases between them. The germline CDR1 and CDR2 sequences are SEHNR and FQNEAQ (reference sequence). The CDR3 is 12 amino acids. The CDR3 spells CASSRSSDTQYF. The CDR3 nucleotides are TGTGCCAGCAGCCGTAGTTCAGATACGCAGTATTTT.

This clone was counted once. The genes are TRBV4-3 and TRBJ2-1, with 7 bases aligning to TRBD1. The V gene's germline CDR1 is LGHNA and CDR2 YSLEER. CDR3 length: 16 residues. J was trimmed by 8 bases and V by 3 bases; bases with no gene match: 13. DNA of the CDR3: TGCGCCAGCAGCCAGGAGGAAAAGACAGGGAGTCATGAGCAGTTCTTC. It encodes CASSQEEKTGSHEQFF.

The chain employs TRBV4-1 and TRBJ2-2, with D unresolved. Germline values: CDR1 MGHRA, CDR2 YSYEKL. This CDR3 spans 13 amino acids. Between the trimmed V and J ends, which lost 1 base and 9 bases, there was a span of 9 bases. This chain's CDR3 is CASSQAGPRELFF. The CDR3 bases are TGCGCCAGCAGCCAAGCCGGCCCAAGGGAGCTGTTTTTT.

As to this clone: The junction departs from germline at one end; a sequencing error may be responsible. The chain is built from TRBV7-7 and TRBJ2-1; no definite D call. CDR3 length: 13 residues. CDR1 and CDR2 (germline): SSHAT, FNYEAQ (reference sequence). CDR3 residues: CASSLGLGNEQFF. The CDR3 nucleotides read TGTGCTAGCAGCTTAGGGTTAGGCAATGAGCAGTTCTTC.

This clone has just a few counts. CDR3 loop: CASSPGQGWGELFF. CDR3 DNA sequence: TGTGCCAGCAGCCCGGGACAGGGATGGGGGGAGCTGTTTTTT. The chain has TRBV5-4 and TRBJ2-2, with 9 positions matching TRBD1. This CDR3 is built from 14 residues. Trimming took 4 bases from V and 8 from J; bases not matched to a gene: 6. The V gene's germline CDR1 is SGHNT and CDR2 YYREEE (reference sequence).